This TCR beta chain came from a study of blood T cell repertoires in COVID-19. Overall study context: Samples representing acute and convalescent COVID-19 were sourced from the United States, Italy and Spain. From T cells, B-cell-depleted T cells, or PBMCs came the material, which was cDNA or gDNA.

Authors' analysis steps: Amplification of reference gene primers was used by the study to estimate nucleated cell counts. The protocol was immunoSEQ multiplex PCR, while the TCRdb copy is restricted to in-frame clones and leaves out a portion. V and J calls and clone size are as listed in that table; D and trimming were resolved from the DNA. In the table there are 200,000 to 250,000 clones, 80% to 85% of which are singletons. The CDR3 has 15 residues. Germline CDR1 and CDR2: MGHRA and YSYEKL. A single count supports this clone. One end of the junction fails to match germline, which may point to a read error.

This TCR derives from a woman aged 25-40 years who had recovered from COVID-19. Material: peripheral blood. The J gene is TRBJ1-5, the V gene TRBV4-1; TRBD1 matches 7 bases. CDR3 nucleotide sequence: TGCGCCAGCAGCCAAGGGGGACAGCTCAATCAGCGCCAGCATTTT. Protein product: CASSQGGQLNQRQHF.